The clone carrying this T cell receptor beta chain was counted at least ten times. Its antigen is unknown. With 2 bases removed from V and 0 bases from J, the gap between germline ends came to 14 bases. The CDR3 contains 16 residues. CDR1 DFQATT and CDR2 SNEGSKA come from the germline V gene (reference sequence). This record belongs to a study of CD8 T cells in ankylosing spondylitis. Regarding the study as a whole: Clones tied to disease were said to be significantly enriched in matched ankylosing spondylitis synovial fluid. Roughly eight highly homologous variants made up a TCR beta motif that seemed to typify ankylosing spondylitis blood. Reactive arthritis synovial fluid and blood were previously reported to contain some motif variants.

Making the TCR beta libraries involved quantitative 5'-RACE with molecular barcodes. TCRdb re-derived calls from the 5' RACE reads in MiXCR, one entry per CDR3 protein. The sample contains around 130,000 distinct CDR3 sequences, roughly 9% of which appear only once. J is TRBJ2-1 and V is TRBV20-1; D might be TRBD2 (5 bases). This clonotype was obtained from a male donor with ankylosing spondylitis or in good health (not recorded which). Sequenced sample: blood, either unsorted or a sorted T cell fraction (not recorded which). CDR3 sequence (DNA): TGCAGTGCTAGATCTGCCGAGGGAGTCTCCTACAATGAGCAGTTCTTC. As protein: CSARSAEGVSYNEQFF.